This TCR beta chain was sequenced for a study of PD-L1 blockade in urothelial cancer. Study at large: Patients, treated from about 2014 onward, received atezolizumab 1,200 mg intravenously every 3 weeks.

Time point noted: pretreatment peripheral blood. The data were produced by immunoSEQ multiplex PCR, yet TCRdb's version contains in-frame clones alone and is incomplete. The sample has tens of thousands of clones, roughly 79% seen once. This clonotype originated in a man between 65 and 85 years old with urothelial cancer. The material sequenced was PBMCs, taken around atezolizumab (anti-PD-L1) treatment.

The CDR3 here is CASSHGGGMEQPQHF. DNA for the CDR3: TGTGCCAGCAGCCATGGAGGAGGGATGGAGCAGCCCCAGCATTTT. This sequence joins TRBV4-2 and TRBJ1-5; D uncertain. The CDR3 length is 15 residues. The germline V gene encodes CDR1 LGHNA and CDR2 YNFKEQ. Deletions cut 3 bases from V and 7 bases from J, with 16 bases between.